This is a list of T cell receptor beta chains from one sample in a study of cytomegalovirus exposure and HLA in healthy donors. Measured with immunoSEQ multiplex PCR; TCRdb has only the in-frame clones, and not every one. There are 250,000 to 350,000 clones in the sample; 88% occur only once, and around 0.88% lies in the top ten. The sequencing input was PBMCs. These receptors originate from a man in his thirties or forties in good health and CMV-seronegative. Both conserved end residues are part of each CDR3. A D gene is named only where the DNA matches it firmly. Clone size is not always given. Where it is, it says once, few, many or a class for expanded clones.

D gene | clone size | J gene | V gene | CDR3 DNA | CDR3 protein
. | . | TRBJ1-5 | TRBV6-6 | TGTGCCAGCAACTCTAATCCCCCGGGCAATCAGCCCCAGCATTTT | CASNSNPPGNQPQHF
TRBD1 | few | TRBJ2-7 | TRBV6-5 | TGTGCCAGCAGCCACCCGGGACAGGGGGATCAGTACTTC | CASSHPGQGDQYF
. | . | TRBJ1-3 | TRBV7-2 | TGTGCCAGCAGCTCCCGTGGGGCGGAGGGAAACACCATATATTTT | CASSSRGAEGNTIYF
. | . | TRBJ2-5 | TRBV10-1 | TGCGCCAGCAGTGAGTCCGGGGTAGAGACCCAGTACTTC | CASSESGVETQYF
TRBD1 | . | TRBJ1-2 | TRBV27 | TGTGCCAGCCGGACAGGGGGCGACTATGGCTACACCTTC | CASRTGGDYGYTF
. | . | TRBJ2-7 | TRBV4-3 | TGCGCCAGCAGCCAAGCCACAGGGTTTTTTGGCAACGAGCAGTACTTC | CASSQATGFFGNEQYF
TRBD1 | . | TRBJ2-1 | TRBV29-1 | TGCAGCGTCGAGCCGGGACAGGGATACAATGAGCAGTTCTTC | CSVEPGQGYNEQFF
. | . | TRBJ1-2 | TRBV12-5 | TGTGCTAGTGGTTTGACCCCCACATACCATGGCTACACCTTC | CASGLTPTYHGYTF
. | . | TRBJ2-3 | TRBV7-9 | TGTGCCAGCAGCTTAGCGCCGGGGGCAGATACGCAGTATTTT | CASSLAPGADTQYF
TRBD1 | . | TRBJ2-5 | TRBV2 | TGTGCCAGCAGTGATCGTACAGGGGGCTGGGAGACCCAGTACTTC | CASSDRTGGWETQYF
TRBD1 | . | TRBJ2-7 | TRBV28 | TGTGCCAGCAGTTCCCTGACAGGGAATCTGGACGAGCAGTACTTC | CASSSLTGNLDEQYF
. | . | TRBJ2-1 | TRBV7-9 | TGTGCCAGCAGCCCAACCCTCGGTGAGCAGTTCTTC | CASSPTLGEQFF
. | . | TRBJ2-4 | TRBV2 | TGTGCCAGCAGTGAAGCTGGTGGCTTAGCCAAAAACATTCAGTACTTC | CASSEAGGLAKNIQYF
. | . | TRBJ1-3 | TRBV4-2 | TGTGCCAGCAGCCAAGGGGGAGACGGAAACACCATATATTTT | CASSQGGDGNTIYF
. | . | TRBJ2-4 | TRBV19 | TGTGCCAGTAGTATTTTGGACAGAAACATTCAGTACTTC | CASSILDRNIQYF
. | few | TRBJ2-7 | TRBV7-2 | TGTGCCAGCAGCTTAGACGGTGCCCACGAGCAGTACTTC | CASSLDGAHEQYF
. | . | TRBJ1-2 | TRBV5-1 | TGCGCCAGCAGCTTGGGCGGATCGCGTGGCTACACCTTC | CASSLGGSRGYTF
. | . | TRBJ1-2 | TRBV15 | TGTGCCACCAGCGGAAGCGGGGGTTCTAACTATGGCTACACCTTC | CATSGSGGSNYGYTF
. | . | TRBJ2-1 | TRBV7-9 | TGTGCCAGCAGCCTCCCCCCGGGGAGGAATGAGCAGTTCTTC | CASSLPPGRNEQFF
TRBD1 | once | TRBJ1-5 | TRBV7-2 | TGTGCCAGCAGAGCAGGGGGGAATAGCAATCAGCCCCAGCATTTT | CASRAGGNSNQPQHF
TRBD1 | . | TRBJ1-4 | TRBV4-1 | TGCGCCAGCAGCCAAACAAGGACAGGGTCAAAACTGTTTTTT | CASSQTRTGSKLFF
TRBD1 | few | TRBJ2-1 | TRBV6-5 | TGTGCCAGCAGTCCGGACAGGAGCTCCTACAATGAGCAGTTCTTC | CASSPDRSSYNEQFF